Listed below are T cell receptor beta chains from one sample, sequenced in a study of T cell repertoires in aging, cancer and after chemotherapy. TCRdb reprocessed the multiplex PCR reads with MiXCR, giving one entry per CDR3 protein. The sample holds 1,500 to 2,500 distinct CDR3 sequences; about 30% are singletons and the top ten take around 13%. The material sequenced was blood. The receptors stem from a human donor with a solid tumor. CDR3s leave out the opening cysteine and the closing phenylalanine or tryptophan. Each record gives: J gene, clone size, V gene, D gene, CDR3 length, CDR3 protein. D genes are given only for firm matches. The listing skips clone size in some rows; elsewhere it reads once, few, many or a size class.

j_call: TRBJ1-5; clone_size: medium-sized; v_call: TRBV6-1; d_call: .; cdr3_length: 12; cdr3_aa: ASSDSLGNQPQH
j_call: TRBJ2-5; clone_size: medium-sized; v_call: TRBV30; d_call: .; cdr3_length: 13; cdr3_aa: AWSPGPLGFETQY
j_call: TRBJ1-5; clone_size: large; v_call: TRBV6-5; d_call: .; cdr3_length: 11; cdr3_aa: ASSPDVAQPQH
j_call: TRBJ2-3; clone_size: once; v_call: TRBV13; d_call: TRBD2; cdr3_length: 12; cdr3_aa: ASSLSGGADTQY
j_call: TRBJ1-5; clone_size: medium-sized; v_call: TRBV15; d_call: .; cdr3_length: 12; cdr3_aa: ATSLYSAGQPQH
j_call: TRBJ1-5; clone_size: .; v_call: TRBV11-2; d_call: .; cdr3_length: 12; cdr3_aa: ASSENVAFQPQH
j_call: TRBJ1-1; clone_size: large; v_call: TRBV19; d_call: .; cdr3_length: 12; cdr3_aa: ASSIGQENTEAF
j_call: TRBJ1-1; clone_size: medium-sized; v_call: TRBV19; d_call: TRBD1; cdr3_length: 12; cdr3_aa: ASSRDRANTEAF
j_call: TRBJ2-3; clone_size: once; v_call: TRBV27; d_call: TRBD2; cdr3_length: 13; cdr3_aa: ASSVSGGRTDTQY
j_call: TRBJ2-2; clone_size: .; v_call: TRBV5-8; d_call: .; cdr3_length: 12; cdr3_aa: ASSLGMGTGELF
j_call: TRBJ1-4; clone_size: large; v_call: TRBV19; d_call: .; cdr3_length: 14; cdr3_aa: ASRPRGVGSSEKLF
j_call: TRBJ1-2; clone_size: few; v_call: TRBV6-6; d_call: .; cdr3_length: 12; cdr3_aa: ASTARTEKEGYT
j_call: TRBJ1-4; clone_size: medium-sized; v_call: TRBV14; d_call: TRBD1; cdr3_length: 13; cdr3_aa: ASSPPGQEGEKLF
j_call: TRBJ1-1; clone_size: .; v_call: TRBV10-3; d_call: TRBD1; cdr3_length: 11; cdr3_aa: AIRTGQGIEAF
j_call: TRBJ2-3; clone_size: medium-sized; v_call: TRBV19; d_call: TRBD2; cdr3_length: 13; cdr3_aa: ASSVLAGATDTQY
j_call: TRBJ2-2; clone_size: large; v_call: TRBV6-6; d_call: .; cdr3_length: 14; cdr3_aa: ASSYSAGGNTGELF
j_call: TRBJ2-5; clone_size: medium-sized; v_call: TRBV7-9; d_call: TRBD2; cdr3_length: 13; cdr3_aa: ASSLDGGIGETQY
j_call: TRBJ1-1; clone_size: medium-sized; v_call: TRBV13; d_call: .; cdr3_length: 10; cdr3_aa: ASGEQNTEAF
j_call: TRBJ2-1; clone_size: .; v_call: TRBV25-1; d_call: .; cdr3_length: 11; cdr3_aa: ATQGTAGNEQF
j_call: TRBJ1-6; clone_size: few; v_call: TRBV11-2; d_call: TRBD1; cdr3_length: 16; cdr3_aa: ASSKSRDRVSYNSPLH
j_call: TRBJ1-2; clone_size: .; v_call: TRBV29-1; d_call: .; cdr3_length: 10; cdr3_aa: SVDRAVYGYT
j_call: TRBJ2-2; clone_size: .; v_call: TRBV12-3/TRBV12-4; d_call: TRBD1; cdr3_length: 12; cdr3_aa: ASKRTGPTGELF
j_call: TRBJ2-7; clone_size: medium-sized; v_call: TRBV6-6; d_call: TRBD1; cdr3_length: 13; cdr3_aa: ASTSAGTGAYEQY
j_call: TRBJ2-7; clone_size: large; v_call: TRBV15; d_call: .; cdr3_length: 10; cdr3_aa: ATSRAASEQY
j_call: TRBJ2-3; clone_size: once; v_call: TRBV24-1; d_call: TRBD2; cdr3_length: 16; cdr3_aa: ATSDLPWSGVSTDTQY
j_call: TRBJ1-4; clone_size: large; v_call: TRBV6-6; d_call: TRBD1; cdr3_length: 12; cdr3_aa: ASSYRDRAEKLF
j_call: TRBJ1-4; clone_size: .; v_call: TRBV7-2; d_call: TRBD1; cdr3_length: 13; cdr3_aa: ASSAWDRGREKLF
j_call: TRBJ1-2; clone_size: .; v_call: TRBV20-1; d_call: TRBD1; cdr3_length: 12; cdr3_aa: SASAGTGGYGYT
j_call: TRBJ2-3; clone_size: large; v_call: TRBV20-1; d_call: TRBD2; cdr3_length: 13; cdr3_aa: SATPLAGGTDTQY
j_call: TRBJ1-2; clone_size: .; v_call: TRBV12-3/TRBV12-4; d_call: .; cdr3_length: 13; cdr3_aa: ASRPGLGPEDGYT
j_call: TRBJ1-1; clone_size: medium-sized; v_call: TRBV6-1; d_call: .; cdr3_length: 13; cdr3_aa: ASSERRGRNTEAF
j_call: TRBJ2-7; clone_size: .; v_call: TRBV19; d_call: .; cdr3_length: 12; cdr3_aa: ASRWAGVAYEQY
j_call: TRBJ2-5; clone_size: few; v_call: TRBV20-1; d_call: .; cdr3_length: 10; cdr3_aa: SALTGQETQY
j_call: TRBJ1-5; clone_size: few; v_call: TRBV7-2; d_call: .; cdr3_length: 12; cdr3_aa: ASSPGGVGQPQH
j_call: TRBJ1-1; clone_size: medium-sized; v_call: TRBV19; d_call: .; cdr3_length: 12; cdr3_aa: ASSMVGRNTEAF
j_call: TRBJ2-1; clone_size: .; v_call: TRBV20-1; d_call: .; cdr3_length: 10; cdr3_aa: SAGRPNRAGF
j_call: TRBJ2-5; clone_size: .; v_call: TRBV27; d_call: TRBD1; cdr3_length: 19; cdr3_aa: ASSLSDPRAGTGGEGETQY
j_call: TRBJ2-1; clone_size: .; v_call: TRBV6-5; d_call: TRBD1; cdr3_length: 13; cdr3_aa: ASSNWTGGGNEQF
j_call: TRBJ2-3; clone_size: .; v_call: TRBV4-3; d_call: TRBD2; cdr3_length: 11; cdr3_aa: ASSQGGGNTQY
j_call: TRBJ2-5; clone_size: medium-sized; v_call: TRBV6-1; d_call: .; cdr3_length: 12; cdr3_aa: ASSEGAVLGTQY
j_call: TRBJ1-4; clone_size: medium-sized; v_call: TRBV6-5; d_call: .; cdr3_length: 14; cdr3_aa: ASSYSGPLSREKLF
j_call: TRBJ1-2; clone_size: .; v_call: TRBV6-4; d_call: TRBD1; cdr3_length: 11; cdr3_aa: ASSGTGEYGYT
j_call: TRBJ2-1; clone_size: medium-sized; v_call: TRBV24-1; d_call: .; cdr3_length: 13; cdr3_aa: ATSDQTVNRGEQF
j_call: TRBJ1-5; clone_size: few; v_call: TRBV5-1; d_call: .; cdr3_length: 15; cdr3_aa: ASSFGPQGRSNQPQH
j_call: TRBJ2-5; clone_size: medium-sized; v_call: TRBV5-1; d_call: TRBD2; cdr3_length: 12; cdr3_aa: ASSFQAGPGTQY
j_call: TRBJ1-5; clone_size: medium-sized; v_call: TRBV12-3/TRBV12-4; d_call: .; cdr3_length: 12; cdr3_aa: ASSPERSNQPQH
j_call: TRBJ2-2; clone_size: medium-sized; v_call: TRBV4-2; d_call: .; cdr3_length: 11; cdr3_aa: ASSQEVSGELF
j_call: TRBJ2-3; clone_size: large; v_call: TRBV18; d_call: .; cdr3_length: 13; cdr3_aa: ASSPPQLYTDTQY
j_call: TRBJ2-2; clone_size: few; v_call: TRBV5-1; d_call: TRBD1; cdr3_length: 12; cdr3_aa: ATSDRGDTGELF
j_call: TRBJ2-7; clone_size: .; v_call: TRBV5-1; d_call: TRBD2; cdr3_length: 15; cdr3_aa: ASSLTPPSGGGSEQY